This record covers a single TCR beta chain. The antigen is not known. Vbeta (60) and Jbeta (13) primers were used in the PCR. Sequencing used immunoSEQ multiplex PCR; TCRdb keeps in-frame clones, though not all of them. The data show just under 95,000 clones, with about three quarters seen just once and under 7.5% held by the top ten. The entry originates in a study of cytomegalovirus exposure and HLA in healthy donors. Study-level results: Follow-up analysis seemed to connect common viral pathogens with several of the most significant clusters identified. TCR sequences were mostly rare, though some public TCRs occurred in many donors.

The V end lost 6 bases, the J end lost 4 bases, and 12 bases lay between the germline ends. CDR1 is SQVTM, CDR2 ANQGSEA, per germline. CDR3 length equals 12 residues. This rearrangement joins TRBV29-1 to TRBJ1-2; TRBD1 might be the D (5 bases). This TCR derives from a man aged 50-60 years in good health and CMV-seropositive. The sequenced material came from PBMCs. CDR3 sequence: CSVEQETYGYTF. The CDR3, as DNA: TGCAGCGTGGAACAGGAAACCTATGGCTACACCTTC.